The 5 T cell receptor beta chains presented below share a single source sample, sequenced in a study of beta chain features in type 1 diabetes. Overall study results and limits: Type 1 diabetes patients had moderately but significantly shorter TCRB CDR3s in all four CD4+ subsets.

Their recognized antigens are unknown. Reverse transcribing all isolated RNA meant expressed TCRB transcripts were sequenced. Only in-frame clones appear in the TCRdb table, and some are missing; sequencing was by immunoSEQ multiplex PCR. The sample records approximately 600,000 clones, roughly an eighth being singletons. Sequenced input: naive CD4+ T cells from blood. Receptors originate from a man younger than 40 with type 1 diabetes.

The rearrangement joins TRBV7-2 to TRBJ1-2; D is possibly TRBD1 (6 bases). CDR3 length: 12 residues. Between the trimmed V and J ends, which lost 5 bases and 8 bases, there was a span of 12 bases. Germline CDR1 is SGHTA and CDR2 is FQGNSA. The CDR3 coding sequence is TGTGCCAGCAGCCGTCAGGGGCACGGCTACACCTTC. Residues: CASSRQGHGYTF. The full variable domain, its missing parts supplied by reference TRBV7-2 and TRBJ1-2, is GAGVSQSPSNKVTEKGKDVELRCDPISGHTALYWYRQSLGQGLEFLIYFQGNSAPDKSGLPSDRFSAERTGGSVSTLTIQRTQQEDSAVYLCASSRQGHGYTFGSGTRLTVV.

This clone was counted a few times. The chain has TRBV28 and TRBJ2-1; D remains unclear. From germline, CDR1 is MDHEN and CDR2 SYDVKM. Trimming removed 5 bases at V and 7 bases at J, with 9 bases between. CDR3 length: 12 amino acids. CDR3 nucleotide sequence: TGTGCCAGCAGTGGAAGGGTGAATGAGCAGTTCTTC. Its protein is CASSGRVNEQFF.

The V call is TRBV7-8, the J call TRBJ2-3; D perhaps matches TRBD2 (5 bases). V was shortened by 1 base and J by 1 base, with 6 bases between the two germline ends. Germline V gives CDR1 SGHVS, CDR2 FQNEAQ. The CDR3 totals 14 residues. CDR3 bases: TGTGCCAGCAGCTTAGGTAGCGGCACAGATACGCAGTATTTT. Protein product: CASSLGSGTDTQYF.

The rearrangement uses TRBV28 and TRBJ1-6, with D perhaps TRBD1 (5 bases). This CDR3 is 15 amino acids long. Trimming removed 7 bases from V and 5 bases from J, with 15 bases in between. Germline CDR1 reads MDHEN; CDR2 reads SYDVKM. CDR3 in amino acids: CASILSRQNNSPLHF. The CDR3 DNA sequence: TGTGCCAGCATCTTAAGTCGACAGAATAATTCACCCCTCCACTTT.

The CDR3 protein is CASSPRSGSGANVLTF. DNA of the CDR3: TGTGCCAGCTCACCAAGGAGCGGGTCTGGGGCCAACGTCCTGACTTTC. The gene calls are TRBV18 and TRBJ2-6, with D maybe TRBD2 (6 bases). The CDR3 consists of 16 residues. CDR1 and CDR2 (germline): KGHSH, LQKENI. The germline V and J ends were trimmed by 2 bases and 1 base, with 9 bases remaining between them.